The TCR beta chain described here comes from a study of shared clonotypes between healthy human individuals. Background on the study: CD8 memory received one plate per donor, CD8 naive two, CD4 memory three and CD4 naive three.

Study findings and constraints: It was observed that roughly 5% of naive CD4 clonotypes were shared across a handful of donors.

Clones were sequenced by immunoSEQ multiplex PCR, and TCRdb holds only the in-frame ones, with some missing. The sample has roughly 1,100,000 clones; 65% to 80% are singletons. V was pared by 7 bases and J by 5 bases, with 12 bases of the junction left unmatched. CDR1 and CDR2 from the germline V gene are SGHTA and FQGNSA. The CDR3 is made up of 16 amino acids. Points on this clone: Its antigen is as yet unknown.

Sequencing was done on a sample of memory CD4+ T cells sorted from blood. Subset described: CD45RA-negative fraction. The sequence was collected from a young man in good health. The chain recombines TRBV7-2 with TRBJ2-7, with 12 nucleotides matching TRBD2. CDR3 sequence: CASKPTSGGPSDEQYF. In DNA form, the CDR3 reads TGTGCCAGCAAGCCGACTAGCGGGGGCCCTTCGGACGAGCAGTACTTC.